These T cell receptor beta chains were read from a single sample in a study of blood T cell repertoires in COVID-19. Clones were read by immunoSEQ multiplex PCR, and TCRdb kept only the in-frame ones, dropping some. The sample lists about 70,000 clones; roughly 77% were seen once. Material for sequencing was peripheral blood. These receptors came from a man older than 75 with acute or convalescent COVID-19. Both conserved end residues are part of each CDR3. D genes are given only for firm matches. Clone size appears in some rows only: once, few, many, or a class for an expanded clone.

v_call	clone_size	d_call	j_call	cdr3_nt	cdr3_aa
TRBV18	.	.	TRBJ2-7	TGTGCCAGCTCACTCGGACAGTCCGGTTCCTACGAGCAGTACTTC	CASSLGQSGSYEQYF
TRBV7-2	.	.	TRBJ1-1	TGTGCCAGCAGCTTTTCGAGCACTGAAGCTTTCTTT	CASSFSSTEAFF
TRBV2	.	.	TRBJ2-5	TGTGCCACCACGTGGGAGAGTCTCGAGACCCAGTACTTC	CATTWESLETQYF
TRBV6-2/TRBV6-3	.	TRBD1	TRBJ2-7	TGTGCCAGCAGTTTTCTCCTCGGGACAGGAAACTACGAGCAGTACTTC	CASSFLLGTGNYEQYF
TRBV24-1	.	.	TRBJ1-5	TGTGCCACCAGTGAATACGGGGACAATCAGCCCCAGCATTTT	CATSEYGDNQPQHF
TRBV19	.	TRBD2	TRBJ2-3	TGTGCCCCGGAGGTTGCGGGAGGGCCGGGCACAGATACGCAGTATTTT	CAPEVAGGPGTDTQYF
TRBV6-5	.	.	TRBJ2-7	TGTGCCAGCAGTTCACCCCCCGGACTGAAGACCTACGAGCAGTACTTC	CASSSPPGLKTYEQYF
TRBV19	.	.	TRBJ2-7	TGTGCCAGTAGTTTGGAGGGGCCCGGGTACGAGCAGTACTTC	CASSLEGPGYEQYF
TRBV19	once	TRBD2	TRBJ2-5	TGTGCCAGTAGTAACGGGGGGTCCCAAGAGACCCAGTACTTC	CASSNGGSQETQYF
TRBV7-9	.	TRBD2	TRBJ2-2	TGTGCCAGCAGCCCGGGACTAGCGGGAGACTCCGGGGAGCTGTTTTTT	CASSPGLAGDSGELFF
TRBV24-1	.	.	TRBJ1-2	TGTGCCACCAGTGACACAGACAATAACTATGGCTACACCTTC	CATSDTDNNYGYTF
TRBV27	.	.	TRBJ2-3	TGTGCCAGCAGTTTTTTGTCTAGCACAGATACGCAGTATTTT	CASSFLSSTDTQYF
TRBV7-9	.	TRBD1	TRBJ2-1	TGTGCCAGCAGCTTCAGTGGACAGGGGAGGGATGAGCAGTTCTTC	CASSFSGQGRDEQFF
TRBV6-6	.	TRBD1	TRBJ1-1	TGTGCCAGCAGTTACAGACAGGGCACTGAAGCTTTCTTT	CASSYRQGTEAFF
TRBV7-9	.	TRBD2	TRBJ2-5	TGTGCCAGCAGCTTTAGGACTAGCACAATCGGTGAGACCCAGTACTTC	CASSFRTSTIGETQYF
TRBV11-2	once	.	TRBJ2-1	TGTGCCAGCAGCTTAGCCGGCTCCTACAATGAGCAGTTCTTC	CASSLAGSYNEQFF
TRBV19	.	TRBD1	TRBJ2-7	TGTGCCAGTAGTATCTCCGGGACAGAAGGAGCCGAGCAGTACTTC	CASSISGTEGAEQYF
TRBV7-2	.	.	TRBJ2-1	TGTGCCAGCAGCTTAGAGGAGCGCCAGAAGCAGTTCTTC	CASSLEERQKQFF
TRBV4-1	.	TRBD1	TRBJ2-4	TGCGCCAGCAGCCAGATAGACAGGGTGAACATTCAGTACTTC	CASSQIDRVNIQYF
TRBV7-9	.	TRBD2	TRBJ2-1	TGTGCCAGCAGCTTAGGGCCGGGAGGGAGGCAGTTCTTC	CASSLGPGGRQFF
TRBV7-2	.	.	TRBJ1-4	TGTGCCAGCACAGTAGGGGGGGCTTATGAAAAACTGTTTTTT	CASTVGGAYEKLFF
TRBV4-1	.	TRBD1	TRBJ1-2	TGCGCCAGCAGCCATTCCTCCGGACAGGTCCTTAACTATGGCTACACCTTC	CASSHSSGQVLNYGYTF
TRBV29-1	.	TRBD2	TRBJ2-1	TGCAGCGTTGCCAGCGGGAGGGCCACTAGTGAGCAGTTCTTC	CSVASGRATSEQFF
TRBV10-3	.	TRBD1	TRBJ2-7	TGTGCCATCAGTTCAAACTCCGGGACAGAGCTTTACGAGCAGTACTTC	CAISSNSGTELYEQYF